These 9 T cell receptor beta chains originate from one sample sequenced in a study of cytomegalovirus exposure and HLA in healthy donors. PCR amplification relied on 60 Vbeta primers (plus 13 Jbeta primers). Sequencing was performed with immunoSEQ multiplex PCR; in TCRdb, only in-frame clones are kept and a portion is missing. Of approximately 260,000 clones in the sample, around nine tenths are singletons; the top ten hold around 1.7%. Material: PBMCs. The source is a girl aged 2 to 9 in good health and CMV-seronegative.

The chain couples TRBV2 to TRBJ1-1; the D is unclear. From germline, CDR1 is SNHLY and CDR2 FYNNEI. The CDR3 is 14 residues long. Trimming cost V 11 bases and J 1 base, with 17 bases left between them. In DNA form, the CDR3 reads TGTGCCGGCTCAAGGGAGGCGAAGAACACTGAAGCTTTCTTT. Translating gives CAGSREAKNTEAFF.

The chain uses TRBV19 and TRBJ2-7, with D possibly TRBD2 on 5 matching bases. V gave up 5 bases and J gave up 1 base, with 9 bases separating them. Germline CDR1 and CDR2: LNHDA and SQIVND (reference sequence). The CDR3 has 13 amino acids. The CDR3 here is CASSPSGSYEQYF. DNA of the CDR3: TGTGCCAGTAGTCCAAGCGGATCCTACGAGCAGTACTTC. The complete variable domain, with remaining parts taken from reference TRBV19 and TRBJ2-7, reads DGGITQSPKYLFRKEGQNVTLSCEQNLNHDAMYWYRQDPGQGLRLIYYSQIVNDFQKGDIAEGYSVSREKKESFPLTVTSAQKNPTAFYLCASSPSGSYEQYFGPGTRLTVT.

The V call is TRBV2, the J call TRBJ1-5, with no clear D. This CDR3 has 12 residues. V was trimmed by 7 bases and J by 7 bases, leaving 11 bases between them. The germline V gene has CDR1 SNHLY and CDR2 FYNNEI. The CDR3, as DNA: TGTGCCAGCAACATCCTCAGGCAGCCCCAGCATTTT. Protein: CASNILRQPQHF.

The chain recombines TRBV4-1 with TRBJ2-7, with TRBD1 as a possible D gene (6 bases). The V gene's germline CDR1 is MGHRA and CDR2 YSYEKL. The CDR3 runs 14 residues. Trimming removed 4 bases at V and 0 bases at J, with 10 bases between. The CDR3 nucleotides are TGCGCCAGCAGCCTCCGGGACAACTCCTACGAGCAGTACTTC. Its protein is CASSLRDNSYEQYF.

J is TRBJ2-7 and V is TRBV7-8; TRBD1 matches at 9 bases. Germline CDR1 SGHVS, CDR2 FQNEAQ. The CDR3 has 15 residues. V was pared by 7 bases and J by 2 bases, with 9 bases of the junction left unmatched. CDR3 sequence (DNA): TGTGCCAGCACACGGGCGGGACAGGGTACCTACGAGCAGTACTTC. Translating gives CASTRAGQGTYEQYF.

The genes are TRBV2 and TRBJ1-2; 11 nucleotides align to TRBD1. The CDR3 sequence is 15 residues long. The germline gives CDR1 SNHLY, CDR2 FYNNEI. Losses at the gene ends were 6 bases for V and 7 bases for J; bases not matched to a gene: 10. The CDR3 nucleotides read TGTGCCAGCAGAGCCCCGGGACAGGGGGTGTTTGGCTACACCTTC. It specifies CASRAPGQGVFGYTF.

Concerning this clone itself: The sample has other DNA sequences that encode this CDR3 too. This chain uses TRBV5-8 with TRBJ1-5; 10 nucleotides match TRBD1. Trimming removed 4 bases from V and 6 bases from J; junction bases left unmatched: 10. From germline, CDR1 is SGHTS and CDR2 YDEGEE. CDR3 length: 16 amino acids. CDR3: CASSPSGQGEVQPQHF. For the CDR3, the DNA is TGTGCCAGCAGCCCATCCGGACAGGGGGAAGTTCAGCCCCAGCATTTT.

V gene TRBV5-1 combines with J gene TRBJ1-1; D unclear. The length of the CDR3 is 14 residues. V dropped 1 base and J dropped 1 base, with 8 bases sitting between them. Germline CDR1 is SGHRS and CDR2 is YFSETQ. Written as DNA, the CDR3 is TGCGCCAGCAGCTTGCCAGGCGCGAACACTGAAGCTTTCTTT. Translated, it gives CASSLPGANTEAFF.

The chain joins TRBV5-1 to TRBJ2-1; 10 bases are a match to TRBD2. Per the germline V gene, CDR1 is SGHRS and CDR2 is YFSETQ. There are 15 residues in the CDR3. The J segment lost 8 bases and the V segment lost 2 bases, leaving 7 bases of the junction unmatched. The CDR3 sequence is CASSFTSGVVDEQFF. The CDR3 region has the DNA TGCGCCAGCAGCTTCACTAGCGGGGTCGTCGATGAGCAGTTCTTC.